The clone carrying this T cell receptor (beta chain) has a handful of counts. Its matching antigen is unknown. This sample was taken from a study of beta chain features in type 1 diabetes. Study-wide context: The study found patients and healthy donors alike in age, gender and cell yields. General study results and limits: A greater similarity of naive, central memory and Treg TCRB repertoires was seen among patients than among healthy donors. Shorter TCRB CDR3s, moderately but significantly so, were found in Type 1 diabetes patients in all four CD4+ subsets. Because the template was cDNA, high-expressing cells might be over-represented.

Since all of the isolated RNA was reverse transcribed, expressed TCRB transcripts were what got sequenced. The average read count of naive, central memory and regulatory T cell samples was about 3.57 million. Produced via immunoSEQ multiplex PCR; TCRdb's table is partial and in-frame only. This sample has 95,000 to 150,000 clones, with approximately 16% found just once. Per the germline V gene, CDR1 is MDHEN and CDR2 is SYDVKM. The CDR3 runs 15 residues. Deletions cut 7 bases from V and 5 bases from J, with 20 bases between. The clonotype comes from a man younger than 45 with type 1 diabetes. V and J are TRBV28 and TRBJ2-5; D may be TRBD2 (7 bases). The sample was central memory CD4+ T cells from blood. CDR3 coding DNA: TGTGCCAGCATGGGGATTGCGGCGGGGGCCGAGACCCAGTACTTC. Translated: CASMGIAAGAETQYF.